The entry below gives a single TCR beta chain sequence along with its context. Primed by a sample-barcoded 5' primer and a J-beta primer mix, a second PCR proceeded for roughly 7 to 12 cycles. TCRdb recomputed calls from the 5' RACE reads with MiXCR, one row per CDR3 protein. The sample shows 710,000 or so distinct CDR3 sequences, 22% of them seen only once. This CDR3 has 14 amino acids. Germline V CDR1 and CDR2: MNHNY, SVGAGI (reference sequence). The V and J ends lost 2 bases and 0 bases respectively, with 8 bases between them. The data originate from a study of blood T cells in healthy people across ages.

The chain joins TRBV6-6 to TRBJ2-7; unclear D gene. Sequenced sample: blood. The sequence was collected from a man in his 70s in good health. CDR3 region: CASSYDGASYEQYF. CDR3 nucleotide sequence: TGTGCCAGCAGTTACGACGGAGCCTCCTACGAGCAGTACTTC.